This T cell receptor beta chain is from a study of CD8+ T cells in alopecia areata. The wider study: Female C3H/HeJ recipients aged about 6-11 weeks got skin from C3H/HeJ graft donors aged about 6-13 months that had spontaneous alopecia. Regarding the study as a whole: Lesional scalp exceeded normal scalp in clonality, especially in alopecia totalis/universalis. Normal-skin resident alphabeta T cells also appear among scalp sample sequences. Between patients, shared TCR sequences were less clear than in mice. This was possibly due in part to HLA diversity in the patient population.

The V gene end was trimmed by 0 bases and the J gene end by 0 bases; junction bases not matched to a gene: 1. The CDR3 runs 15 residues. CDR1 and CDR2 (germline): NNHNN, SYGAGS (reference sequence). This clone was seen ten or more times. The antigen remains undetermined. Each gene name is a mouse one. Read coverage stops 4 residues before the CDR3 terminus; the germline J gene supplies the remainder. Sequencing used cDNA as its template, made by extracting RNA and reverse transcribing it. Sequencing used immunoSEQ multiplex PCR; TCRdb keeps in-frame clones, though not all of them. In total the sample includes under 2,000 clones, none of them seen once.

Sequencing was performed on lesional skin. The V and J genes are TRBV13-2 and TRBJ2-3; 7 bases map to TRBD2. The sequence was collected from a C3H/HeJ mouse with alopecia areata. The mice in this strain carry MHC haplotype H2-k. The part of the CDR3 DNA that was read is TGTGCCAGCGGTGATGTCTGGGGGAGTGCAGAA. It translates to CASGDVWGSAE. The full CDR3 sequence reads CASGDVWGSAETLYF.